These 3 T cell receptor beta chains share one sample of origin, sequenced in a study of T cell responses to AZD1222 COVID-19 vaccine. Sequenced by immunoSEQ multiplex PCR; TCRdb stores in-frame clones only, minus some. The data contain 110,000 to 150,000 clones, roughly 90% of them singletons. The input for sequencing was peripheral blood, taken on day 0 of AZD1222 vaccination. These TCRs come from an adult in good health.

This chain links TRBV7-9 with TRBJ2-1; D is possibly TRBD2 (5 bases). This CDR3 contains 14 residues. CDR1 SEHNR and CDR2 FQNEAQ come from the germline V gene (reference sequence). The germline V and J ends were trimmed by 1 base and 9 bases, with 13 bases remaining between them. The CDR3, as DNA: TGTGCCAGCAGCTTAGTAGCAGAACGGGGTGAGCAGTTCTTC. It translates to CASSLVAERGEQFF. Full variable domain (outside the CDR3, taken from reference TRBV7-9 and TRBJ2-1): DTGVSQNPRHKITKRGQNVTFRCDPISEHNRLYWYRQTLGQGPEFLTYFQNEAQLEKSRLLSDRFSAERPKGSFSTLEIQRTEQGDSAMYLCASSLVAERGEQFFGPGTRLTVL.

V usage is TRBV9 and J usage is TRBJ2-7; D unclear. V lost 0 bases to trimming and J lost 2 bases, with 15 bases between them. The CDR3 totals 16 residues. Germline assignment: CDR1 SGDLS and CDR2 YYNGEE. CDR3 coding DNA: TGTGCCAGCAGCGTAGCCCCAGACCCCCGGACCTACGAGCAGTACTTC. This sequence encodes CASSVAPDPRTYEQYF.

The chain uses TRBV14 and TRBJ2-3, with D perhaps assigned TRBD1 or TRBD2 (5 bases each). This CDR3 contains 14 residues. CDR1 SGHDN and CDR2 FVKESK come from the germline V gene. Trimming left V 2 bases short and J 4 bases short, with 10 bases between. CDR3 sequence: CASSQLRDADTQYF. The CDR3 DNA reads TGTGCCAGCAGCCAACTCCGGGACGCAGATACGCAGTATTTT.